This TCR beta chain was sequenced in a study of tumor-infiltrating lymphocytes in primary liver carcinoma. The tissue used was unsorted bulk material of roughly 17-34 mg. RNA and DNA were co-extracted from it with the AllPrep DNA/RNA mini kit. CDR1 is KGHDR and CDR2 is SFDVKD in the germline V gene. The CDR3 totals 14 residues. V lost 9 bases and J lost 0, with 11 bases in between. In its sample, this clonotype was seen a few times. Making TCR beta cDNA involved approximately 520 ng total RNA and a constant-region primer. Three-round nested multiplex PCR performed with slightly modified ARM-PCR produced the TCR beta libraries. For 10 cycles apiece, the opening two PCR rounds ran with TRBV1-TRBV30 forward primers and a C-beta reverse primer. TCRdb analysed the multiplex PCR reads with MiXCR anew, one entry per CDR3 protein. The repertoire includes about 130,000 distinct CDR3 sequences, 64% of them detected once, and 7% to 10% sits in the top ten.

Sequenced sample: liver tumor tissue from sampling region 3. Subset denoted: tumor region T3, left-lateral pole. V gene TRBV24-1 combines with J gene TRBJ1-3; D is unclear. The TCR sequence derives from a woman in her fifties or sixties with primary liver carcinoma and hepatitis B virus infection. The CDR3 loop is CATPLGSSGNTIYF. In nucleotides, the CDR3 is TGTGCCACCCCCTTGGGGAGCTCTGGAAACACCATATATTTT.